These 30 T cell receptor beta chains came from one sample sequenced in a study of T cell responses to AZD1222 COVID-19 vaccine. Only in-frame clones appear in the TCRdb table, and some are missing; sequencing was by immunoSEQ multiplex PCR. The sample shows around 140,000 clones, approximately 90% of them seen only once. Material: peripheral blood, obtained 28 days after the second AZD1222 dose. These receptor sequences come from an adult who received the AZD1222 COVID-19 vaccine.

CDR3 bases: TGTGCCAGCAGCACCCCGACAGGGCCTACCGATACGGAGACCCAGTACTTC. Amino acids: CASSTPTGPTDTETQYF. The rearrangement uses TRBV3-1 (or the pseudogene TRBV3-2) and TRBJ2-5, with TRBD1 matching 7 bases. Trimming took 5 bases from V and 5 from J; bases not matched to a gene: 17. The CDR3 covers 17 residues. CDR1 is LGHDT and CDR2 is YNNKEL in the germline V gene (reference sequence).

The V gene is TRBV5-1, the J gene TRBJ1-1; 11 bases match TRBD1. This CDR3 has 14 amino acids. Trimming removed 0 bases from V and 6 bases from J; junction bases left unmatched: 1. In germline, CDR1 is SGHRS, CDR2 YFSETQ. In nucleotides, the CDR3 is TGCGCCAGCAGCTTGGTGGGACAGGGGGCTGAAGCTTTCTTT. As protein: CASSLVGQGAEAFF.

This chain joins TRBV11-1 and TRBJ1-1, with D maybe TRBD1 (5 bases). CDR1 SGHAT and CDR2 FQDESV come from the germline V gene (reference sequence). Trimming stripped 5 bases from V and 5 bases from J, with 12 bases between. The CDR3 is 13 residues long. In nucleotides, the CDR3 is TGTGCCAGCAGCCCCAGGGTGTCGACTGAAGCTTTCTTT. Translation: CASSPRVSTEAFF.

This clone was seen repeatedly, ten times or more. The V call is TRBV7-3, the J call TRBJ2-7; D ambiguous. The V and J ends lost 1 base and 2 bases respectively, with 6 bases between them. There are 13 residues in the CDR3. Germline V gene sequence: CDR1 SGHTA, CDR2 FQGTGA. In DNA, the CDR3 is TGTGCCAGCAGCTTAATGGCAGCCTACGAGCAGTACTTC. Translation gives CASSLMAAYEQYF.

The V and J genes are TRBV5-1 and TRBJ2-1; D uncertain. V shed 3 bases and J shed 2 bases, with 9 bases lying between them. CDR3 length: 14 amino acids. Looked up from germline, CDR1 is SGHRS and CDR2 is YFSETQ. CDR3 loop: CASSSPPTYNEQFF. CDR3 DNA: TGCGCCAGCAGCTCACCTCCCACCTACAATGAGCAGTTCTTC.

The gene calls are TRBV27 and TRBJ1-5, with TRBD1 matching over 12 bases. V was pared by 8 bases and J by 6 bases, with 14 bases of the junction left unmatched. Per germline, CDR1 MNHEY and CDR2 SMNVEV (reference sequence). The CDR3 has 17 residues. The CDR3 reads CASRPGGTGGFRQPQHF. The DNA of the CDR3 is TGTGCCAGCCGCCCTGGGGGGACAGGGGGCTTCCGTCAGCCCCAGCATTTT.

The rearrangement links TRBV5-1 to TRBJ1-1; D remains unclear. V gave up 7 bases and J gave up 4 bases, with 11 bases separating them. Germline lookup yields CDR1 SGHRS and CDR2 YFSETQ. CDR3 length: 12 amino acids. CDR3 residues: CASGESVTEAFF. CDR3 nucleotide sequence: TGCGCCAGCGGAGAGTCGGTCACTGAAGCTTTCTTT.

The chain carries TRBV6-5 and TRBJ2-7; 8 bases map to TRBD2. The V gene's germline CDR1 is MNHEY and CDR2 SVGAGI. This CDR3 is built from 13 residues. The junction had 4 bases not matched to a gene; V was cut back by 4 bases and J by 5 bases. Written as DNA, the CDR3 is TGTGCCAGCAGTTTGTATAGCGGGGACGAGCAGTACTTC. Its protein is CASSLYSGDEQYF.

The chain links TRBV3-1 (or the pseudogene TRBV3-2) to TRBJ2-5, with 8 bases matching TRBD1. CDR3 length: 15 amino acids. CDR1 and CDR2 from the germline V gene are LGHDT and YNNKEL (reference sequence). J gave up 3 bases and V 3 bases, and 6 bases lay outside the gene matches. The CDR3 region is CASSQDRVGKETQYF. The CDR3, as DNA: TGTGCCAGCAGCCAGGACAGGGTGGGGAAAGAGACCCAGTACTTC.

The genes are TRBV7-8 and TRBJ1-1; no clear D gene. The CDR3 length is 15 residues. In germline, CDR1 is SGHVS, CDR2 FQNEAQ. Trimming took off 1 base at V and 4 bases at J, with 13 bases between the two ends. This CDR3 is CASSLVSHGGTEAFF. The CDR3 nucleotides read TGTGCCAGCAGCTTAGTATCCCACGGAGGCACTGAAGCTTTCTTT.

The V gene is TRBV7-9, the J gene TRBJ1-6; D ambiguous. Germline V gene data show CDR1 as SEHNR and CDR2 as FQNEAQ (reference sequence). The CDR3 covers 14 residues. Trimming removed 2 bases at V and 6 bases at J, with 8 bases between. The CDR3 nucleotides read TGTGCCAGCAGCTTACGGCAGCCTAATTCACCCCTCCACTTT. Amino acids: CASSLRQPNSPLHF.

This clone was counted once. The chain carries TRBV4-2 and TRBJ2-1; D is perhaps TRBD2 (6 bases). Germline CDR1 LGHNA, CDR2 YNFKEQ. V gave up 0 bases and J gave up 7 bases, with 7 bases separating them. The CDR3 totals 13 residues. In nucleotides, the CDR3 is TGTGCCAGCAGCCAAGACAGCGGGAATGAGCAGTTCTTC. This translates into CASSQDSGNEQFF.

In DNA, the CDR3 is TGTGCCAGCAGTTTGGGCAGGTACGAGCAGTACTTC. Its protein product is CASSLGRYEQYF. The rearrangement uses TRBV28 and TRBJ2-7; D unresolved. The CDR3 spans 12 residues. Per germline, CDR1 MDHEN and CDR2 SYDVKM. V was cut by 3 bases and J by 4 bases, with 7 bases left in between. The whole variable domain, filled in from reference TRBV28 and TRBJ2-7, reads DVKVTQSSRYLVKRTGEKVFLECVQDMDHENMFWYRQDPGLGLRLIYFSYDVKMKEKGDIPEGYSVSREKKERFSLILESASTNQTSMYLCASSLGRYEQYFGPGTRLTVT.

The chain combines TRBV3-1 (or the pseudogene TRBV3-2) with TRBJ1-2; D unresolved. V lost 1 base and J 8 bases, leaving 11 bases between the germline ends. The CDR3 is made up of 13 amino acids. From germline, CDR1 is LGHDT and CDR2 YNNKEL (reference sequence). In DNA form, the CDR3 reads TGTGCCAGCAGCCAAGGTTACAGAGGAGGCTACACCTTC. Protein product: CASSQGYRGGYTF.

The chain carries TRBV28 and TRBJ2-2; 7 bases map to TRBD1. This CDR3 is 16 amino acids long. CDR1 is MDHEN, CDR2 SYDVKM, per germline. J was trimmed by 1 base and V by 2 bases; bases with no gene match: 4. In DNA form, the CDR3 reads TGTGCCAGCAGTTTAGGGACAGTCGGGAACACCGGGGAGCTGTTTTTT. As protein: CASSLGTVGNTGELFF.

This CDR3 reads CASSLSTIYGYTF. The CDR3 coding sequence is TGTGCCAGCAGTTTGTCCACCATCTATGGCTACACCTTC. The chain links TRBV12-3 or TRBV12-4 to TRBJ1-2; no clear D gene. The CDR3 totals 13 residues. The V gene lost 3 bases and the J gene lost 4 bases, with 9 bases spanning the gap.

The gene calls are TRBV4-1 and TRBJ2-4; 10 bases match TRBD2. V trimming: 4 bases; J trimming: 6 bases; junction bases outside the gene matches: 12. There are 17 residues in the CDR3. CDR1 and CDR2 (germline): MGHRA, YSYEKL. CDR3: CASSPMAAGGGRNIQYF. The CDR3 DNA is TGCGCCAGCAGCCCCATGGCAGCGGGAGGGGGCAGAAACATTCAGTACTTC.

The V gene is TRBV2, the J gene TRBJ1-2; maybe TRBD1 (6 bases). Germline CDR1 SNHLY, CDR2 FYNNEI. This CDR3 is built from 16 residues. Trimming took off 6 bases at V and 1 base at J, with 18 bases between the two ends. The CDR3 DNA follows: TGTGCCAGCAGCCGCGAACAGGGCGCGGATAACTATGGCTACACCTTC. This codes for CASSREQGADNYGYTF. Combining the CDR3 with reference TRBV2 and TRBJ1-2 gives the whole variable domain EPEVTQTPSHQVTQMGQEVILRCVPISNHLYFYWYRQILGQKVEFLVSFYNNEISEKSEIFDDQFSVERPDGSNFTLKIRSTKLEDSAMYFCASSREQGADNYGYTFGSGTRLTVV.

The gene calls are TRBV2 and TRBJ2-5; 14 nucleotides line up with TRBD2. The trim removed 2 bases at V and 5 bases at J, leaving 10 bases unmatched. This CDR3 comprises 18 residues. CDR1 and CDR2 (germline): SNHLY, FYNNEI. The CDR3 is CASSEWGTSGGFGETQYF. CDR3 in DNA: TGTGCCAGCAGTGAATGGGGGACTAGCGGGGGATTCGGGGAGACCCAGTACTTC.

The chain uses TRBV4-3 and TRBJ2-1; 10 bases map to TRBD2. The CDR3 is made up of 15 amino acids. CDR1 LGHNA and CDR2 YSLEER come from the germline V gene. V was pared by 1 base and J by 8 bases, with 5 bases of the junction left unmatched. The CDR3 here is CASSQGSGGLHEQFF. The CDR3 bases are TGCGCCAGCAGCCAAGGTAGCGGGGGGTTGCATGAGCAGTTCTTC.

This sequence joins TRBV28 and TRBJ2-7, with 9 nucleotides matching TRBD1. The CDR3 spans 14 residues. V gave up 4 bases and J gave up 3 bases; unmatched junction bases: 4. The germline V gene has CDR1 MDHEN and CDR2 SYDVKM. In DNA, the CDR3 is TGTGCCAGCAGTTGGGGACAGGGTTTCTACGAGCAGTACTTC. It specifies CASSWGQGFYEQYF.

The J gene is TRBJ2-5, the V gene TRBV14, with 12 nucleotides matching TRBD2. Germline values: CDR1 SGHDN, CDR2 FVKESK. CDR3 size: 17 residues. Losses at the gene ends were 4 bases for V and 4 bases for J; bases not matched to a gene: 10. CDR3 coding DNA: TGTGCCAGCAGCCCCGGACTAGCGGGACGACACTTAGAGACCCAGTACTTC. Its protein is CASSPGLAGRHLETQYF. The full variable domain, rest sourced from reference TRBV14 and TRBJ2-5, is EAGVTQFPSHSVIEKGQTVTLRCDPISGHDNLYWYRRVMGKEIKFLLHFVKESKQDESGMPNNRFLAERTGGTYSTLKVQPAELEDSGVYFCASSPGLAGRHLETQYFGPGTRLLVL.

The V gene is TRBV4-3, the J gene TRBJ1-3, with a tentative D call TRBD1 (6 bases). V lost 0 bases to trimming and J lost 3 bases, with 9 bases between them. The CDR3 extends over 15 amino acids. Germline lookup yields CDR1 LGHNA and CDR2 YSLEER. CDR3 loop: CASSQDRGDGNTIYF. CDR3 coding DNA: TGCGCCAGCAGCCAAGATAGGGGGGATGGAAACACCATATATTTT.

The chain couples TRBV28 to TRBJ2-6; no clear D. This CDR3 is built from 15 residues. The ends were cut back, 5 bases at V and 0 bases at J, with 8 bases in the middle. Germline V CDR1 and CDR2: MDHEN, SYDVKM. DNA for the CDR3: TGTGCCAGCAGTAAGGGCTACTCTGGGGCCAACGTCCTGACTTTC. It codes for CASSKGYSGANVLTF.

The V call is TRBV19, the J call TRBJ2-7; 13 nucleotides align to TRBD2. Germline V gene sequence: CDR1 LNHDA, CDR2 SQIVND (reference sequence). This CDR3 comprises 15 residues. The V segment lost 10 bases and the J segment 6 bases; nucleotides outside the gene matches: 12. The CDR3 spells CATLPTSGGPREQYF. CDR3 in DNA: TGTGCCACCTTACCGACTAGCGGGGGGCCTCGCGAGCAGTACTTC.

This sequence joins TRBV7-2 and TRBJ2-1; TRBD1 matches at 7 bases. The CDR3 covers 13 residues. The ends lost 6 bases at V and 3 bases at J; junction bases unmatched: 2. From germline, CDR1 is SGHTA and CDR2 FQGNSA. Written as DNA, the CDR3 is TGTGCCAGCAGGGGGACAGTCTACAATGAGCAGTTCTTC. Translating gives CASRGTVYNEQFF.

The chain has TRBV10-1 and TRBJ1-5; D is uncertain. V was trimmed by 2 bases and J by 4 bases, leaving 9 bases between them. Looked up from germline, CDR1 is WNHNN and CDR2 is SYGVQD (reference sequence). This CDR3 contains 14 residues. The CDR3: CASSEPLGNQPQHF. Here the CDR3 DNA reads TGCGCCAGCAGTGAGCCCCTTGGGAATCAGCCCCAGCATTTT.

The CDR3 loop reads CASSFSEGNHGYTF. The CDR3 nucleotides are TGTGCCAGCAGCTTTAGTGAAGGGAACCATGGCTACACCTTC. The V gene is TRBV5-8, the J gene TRBJ1-2; D not certain. With 2 bases removed from V and 6 bases from J, the gap between germline ends came to 14 bases. Germline V CDR1 and CDR2: SGHTS, YDEGEE. The length of the CDR3 is 14 residues.

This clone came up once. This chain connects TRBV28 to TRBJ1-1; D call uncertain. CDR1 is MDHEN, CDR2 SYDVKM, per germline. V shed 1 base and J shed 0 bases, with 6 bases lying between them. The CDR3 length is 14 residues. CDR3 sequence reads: CASSLYRLNTEAFF. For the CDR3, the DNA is TGTGCCAGCAGTTTATACAGACTGAACACTGAAGCTTTCTTT. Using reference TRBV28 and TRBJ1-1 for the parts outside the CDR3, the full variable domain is DVKVTQSSRYLVKRTGEKVFLECVQDMDHENMFWYRQDPGLGLRLIYFSYDVKMKEKGDIPEGYSVSREKKERFSLILESASTNQTSMYLCASSLYRLNTEAFFGQGTRLTVV.

In nucleotides, the CDR3 is TGTGCCAGTAGTACCTTGAGGGGCCCCTACGAGCAGTACTTC. This gives the protein CASSTLRGPYEQYF. The rearrangement joins TRBV19 to TRBJ2-7; TRBD1 or TRBD2 may be the D gene (5 bases each). Germline CDR1 and CDR2: LNHDA and SQIVND (reference sequence). The CDR3 extends over 14 amino acids. Trimming took 4 bases from V and 2 from J, leaving 12 bases between them.